Each of the 17 T cell receptor beta chains below was sequenced from the same sample in a study of shared clonotypes between healthy human individuals (TCRdb year 2020). CD8 naive samples were obtained by positive selection for CCR7 among CD45RO-negative cells, yielding a CD45RA+CCR7+ population from which TemRA cells were excluded. Libraries were prepared through the immunoSEQ multiplex PCR assay. TCRdb's version of the immuneACCESS table is confined to in-frame rearrangements and falls short of the full clone set. An unresolved V gene accounts for under half of the shortfall where checked; the remainder is of unknown origin. The sample table contains about 580,000 clones; only one count was recorded for 98% of them. 0.3% of the sample goes to the ten largest clones. What was sequenced was naive CD8+ T cells sorted from blood. The cell subset or site label of this sample denotes: CD45RA+CCR7+. The receptors come from a man between 25 and 39 years old in good health.

This clone was detected once. The V call is TRBV7-9, the J call TRBJ2-2, with a weak D call TRBD1 (5 bases). V lost 5 bases and J lost 5, with 21 bases in between. The CDR3 runs 17 residues. Looked up from germline, CDR1 is SEHNR and CDR2 is FQNEAQ (reference sequence). The CDR3 sequence is CASSPGTAGLGTGELFF. The CDR3 DNA sequence: TGTGCCAGCAGCCCCGGAACCGCAGGGTTAGGGACCGGGGAGCTGTTTTTT.

V and J are TRBV7-9 and TRBJ1-2, with 8 nucleotides matching TRBD1. V shed 5 bases and J 3 bases; nucleotides not matched to a gene: 2. Germline CDR1 reads SEHNR; CDR2 reads FQNEAQ (reference sequence). CDR3 size: 13 residues. The CDR3 loop is CASSADRDYGYTF. For the CDR3, the DNA is TGTGCCAGCAGCGCGGACAGGGACTATGGCTACACCTTC.

CDR3 in amino acids: CASKESITDTQYF. Here the CDR3 DNA reads TGTGCCAGCAAGGAGAGCATCACAGATACGCAGTATTTT. The V call is TRBV7-9, the J call TRBJ2-3; D not resolved. V shed 7 bases and J shed 2 bases, with 10 bases lying between them. Germline V gene lookup returns CDR1 SEHNR and CDR2 FQNEAQ (reference sequence). The CDR3 has 13 amino acids. The variable domain in full, with the rest retrieved from reference TRBV7-9 and TRBJ2-3, is DTGVSQNPRHKITKRGQNVTFRCDPISEHNRLYWYRQTLGQGPEFLTYFQNEAQLEKSRLLSDRFSAERPKGSFSTLEIQRTEQGDSAMYLCASKESITDTQYFGPGTRLTVL.

In its sample, this clone was seen a few times. The chain recombines TRBV27 with TRBJ2-5; TRBD2 agrees at 12 bases. There are 18 residues in the CDR3. Germline lookup yields CDR1 MNHEY and CDR2 SMNVEV (reference sequence). With V trimmed by 2 bases and J by 0 bases, 7 bases remained unmatched. CDR3 protein: CASSLTGLAGGYQETQYF. In DNA, the CDR3 is TGTGCCAGCAGTTTAACGGGACTAGCGGGCGGGTACCAAGAGACCCAGTACTTC.

V is TRBV6-1 and J is TRBJ2-7; TRBD1 agrees at 10 bases. The CDR3 is 15 residues long. After removal of 7 bases from V and 2 bases from J, the junction contained 8 bases not matched to a gene. Germline CDR1 reads MNHNS; CDR2 reads SASEGT. The chain's CDR3 is CASIPVGTGAYEQYF. The CDR3 coding sequence is TGTGCCAGCATCCCGGTAGGGACAGGGGCCTACGAGCAGTACTTC.

J is TRBJ2-2 and V is TRBV6-5; the match to TRBD2 covers 8 bases. V was pared by 4 bases and J by 5 bases, with 9 bases of the junction left unmatched. CDR1 and CDR2 from the germline V gene are MNHEY and SVGAGI. The CDR3 has 16 residues. For the CDR3, the DNA is TGTGCCAGCAGTTTACGAGCGGGAGTAGGAACCGGGGAGCTGTTTTTT. This encodes CASSLRAGVGTGELFF.

The gene calls are TRBV18 and TRBJ2-7; 10 nucleotides match TRBD2. There are 16 residues in the CDR3. Looked up from germline, CDR1 is KGHSH and CDR2 is LQKENI. J gave up 3 bases and V 4 bases, and 9 bases lay outside the gene matches. This CDR3 reads CASSQGPTSGIYEQYF. In DNA form, the CDR3 reads TGTGCCAGCTCACAGGGGCCCACTAGCGGGATCTACGAGCAGTACTTC.

This chain connects TRBV4-1 to TRBJ2-7; 7 bases line up with TRBD1. CDR1 is MGHRA, CDR2 YSYEKL, per germline. This CDR3 contains 14 residues. With V trimmed by 2 bases and J by 3 bases, 4 bases remained unmatched. CDR3 nucleotides: TGCGCCAGCAGCCAACCCGGGGACAGCTACGAGCAGTACTTC. Its translation is CASSQPGDSYEQYF.

This rearrangement joins TRBV5-1 to TRBJ2-5; D unclear. Trimming took 1 base from V and 1 from J, leaving 11 bases between them. Germline V CDR1 and CDR2: SGHRS, YFSETQ. The length of the CDR3 is 15 residues. The CDR3 sequence: CASSLLTAGQETQYF. The DNA for the CDR3 is TGCGCCAGCAGCTTGTTGACCGCAGGCCAAGAGACCCAGTACTTC.

The J gene is TRBJ2-1, the V gene TRBV6-1, with 12 bases aligning to TRBD2. Germline V lookup: CDR1 MNHNS, CDR2 SASEGT. With 6 bases clipped from V and 9 bases from J, the junction kept 9 bases outside the gene matches. The length of the CDR3 is 15 residues. In nucleotides, the CDR3 is TGTGCCAGCAGACAACTAGCGGGAGGTCAAGGTGAGCAGTTCTTC. Protein: CASRQLAGGQGEQFF.

The chain joins TRBV5-4 to TRBJ2-2; D is ambiguous. CDR3 size: 14 residues. CDR1 is SGHNT, CDR2 YYREEE, per germline (reference sequence). Trimming left V 4 bases short and J 2 bases short, with 9 bases between. The CDR3 nucleotides are TGTGCCAGCAGCCTGCCCACTAACACCGGGGAGCTGTTTTTT. It encodes CASSLPTNTGELFF.

The genes are TRBV4-3 and TRBJ2-1, with TRBD2 matching over 13 bases. The CDR3 is 13 amino acids. Trimming removed 3 bases from V and 15 bases from J; junction bases left unmatched: 5. CDR1 and CDR2 (germline): LGHNA, YSLEER. The CDR3: CASSQGTSGIWFF. Here the CDR3 DNA reads TGCGCCAGCAGCCAGGGGACTAGCGGGATCTGGTTCTTC.

The rearrangement links TRBV30 to TRBJ2-6; no definite D call. The CDR3 is 10 residues long. The V end lost 6 bases, the J end lost 7 bases, and 4 bases lay between the germline ends. Germline lookup yields CDR1 GTSNPN and CDR2 SVGIG (reference sequence). CDR3 in amino acids: CACIANVLTF. CDR3 nucleotide sequence: TGTGCCTGTATAGCCAACGTCCTGACTTTC. Combining the CDR3 with reference TRBV30 and TRBJ2-6 gives the whole variable domain SQTIHQWPATLVQPVGSPLSLECTVEGTSNPNLYWYRQAAGRGLQLLFYSVGIGQISSEVPQNLSASRPQDRQFILSSKKLLLSDSGFYLCACIANVLTFGAGSRLTVL.

The CDR3 nucleotides are TGTGCCAGCAGCTTAGGGGAGGACACTGAAGCTTTCTTT. Amino acid sequence: CASSLGEDTEAFF. This chain joins TRBV7-6 and TRBJ1-1; D remains unclear. This CDR3 has 13 amino acids. In germline, CDR1 is SGHVS, CDR2 FNYEAQ. Deletions cut 1 base from V and 3 bases from J, with 6 bases between.

The genes are TRBV2 and TRBJ2-3, with D perhaps matching TRBD2 (5 bases). The CDR3 sequence is 15 residues long. Germline CDR1 and CDR2: SNHLY and FYNNEI. Trimming took 4 bases from V and 8 from J, leaving 19 bases between them. The CDR3 sequence: CASSVPFLDRGTQYF. DNA for the CDR3: TGTGCCAGCAGTGTCCCGTTCCTGGATCGGGGTACGCAGTATTTT.

This clone has just one count. The V gene is TRBV18, the J gene TRBJ1-1; no clear D. The CDR3 runs 13 residues. CDR1 and CDR2 from the germline V gene are KGHSH and LQKENI. V shed 4 bases and J shed 5 bases, with 11 bases lying between them. The CDR3 nucleotides are TGTGCCAGCTCACGGCCGGGCGGGACTGAAGCTTTCTTT. Translated, it gives CASSRPGGTEAFF.

The V and J genes are TRBV29-1 and TRBJ1-1; 11 nucleotides line up with TRBD1. The CDR3 totals 12 residues. Germline V gene data show CDR1 as SQVTM and CDR2 as ANQGSEA. V was clipped by 7 bases and J by 5 bases; unmatched bases: 3. The DNA for the CDR3 is TGCAGCGGTAGGGACAGGGGGACTGAAGCTTTCTTT. As protein: CSGRDRGTEAFF.